This section outlines one T cell receptor beta chain sequence together with its context. Its specific antigen is unknown. No clone much larger than this one lies a single base away; base qualities are absent. This entry belongs to a study of blood T cell repertoires in COVID-19 (dated by TCRdb to the early 2020s). A note on the overall study: The collaborator samples originated in the United States, Italy and Spain and spanned the acute and convalescent phases of COVID-19. Deeply sampled blood TCRbeta repertoires from subjects exposed to, actively infected with, or recovered from COVID-19 were included in the dataset. HLA class I and class II types, where available, came from metadata supplied by the sample provider rather than from assay-based typing. The prospective study material was composed of cDNA or gDNA derived from T cells, B-cell-depleted T cells, or PBMCs. The repertoires were released in a freely available public database intended as a resource for research on the immune response to SARS-CoV-2. The sample metadata nearly always contained a de-identified subject ID, COVID-19 status, age in years and sex. Samples came from the ongoing ImmuneRACE study (first 160 participants) plus 1,254 subjects from 6 global collaborators. The paper as a whole reports these results and caveats: Clinical and demographic metadata were provided uncurated, with the amount varying by source and participant.

Participants in the prospective study were aged roughly 18 to 100 years, lived in some 24 United States geographic areas, and enrolled through a virtual design. In the prospective study, cohorts were assigned on the basis of participant-reported clinical history obtained from a screening survey and a study questionnaire. Exposed participants were defined as having been in contact with someone with a PCR-confirmed or clinician-diagnosed COVID-19 case within 2 weeks of study entry. Mobile phlebotomists in the prospective study collected whole blood, serum and a nasopharyngeal or oropharyngeal swab from every participant. Over a roughly 2-month period, participants in the prospective study had the option of providing additional blood draws and questionnaires. Before DNA extraction, blood samples from the prospective study were shipped at room temperature or frozen. TCRbeta CDR3 regions were amplified from genomic DNA using the immunoSEQ Assay, a bias-controlled multiplex PCR. In the authors' own workflow: The number of nucleated cells in each sample was estimated from the amplification of reference gene primers within the assay. Sequence reads were collapsed and filtered to measure the absolute abundance of every unique TCRbeta CDR3 rearrangement. For each sample, productive Simpson clonality was calculated as the square root of Simpson's diversity index over productive rearrangements. TCRdb mirrors the immuneACCESS table, restricted to in-frame sequences. Some clones are absent from its copies; in checked studies, under half trace to an unresolved V gene, and the reason for the others is unknown. The DNA gave D and trimming, while V, J and clone size come from that table. This sample has approximately 200,000 clones in its table, and 70% to 90% of those were observed once. Jointly, the top ten make up around 4% of the sample.

This clonotype was sampled from a young woman who had been exposed to COVID-19. The sequenced sample was PBMCs or T cells enriched from blood (not recorded which).

Read as DNA, the sequence is TGTGCCAGCAGCTTAGTATCCACAGGGGTTCCCTACGAGCAGTACTTC. This is translated as CASSLVSTGVPYEQYF. Recombination connected TRBV5-5 to TRBJ2-7; 7 of the junction bases match TRBD1. Trimming removed 2 bases from V and 2 bases from J; the gene matches leave 10 bases unexplained. From the cysteine through the phenylalanine, the CDR3 covers 16 amino acids. Only the CDR3 region is kept as DNA, spanning 48 bases read in frame from base 1. Looking up the germline V gene (reference sequence) yields CDR1 SGHKS and CDR2 YYEKEE.